Included here is one T cell receptor beta chain sequence, with context. Its antigen remains unknown. In terms of origin and age, donors were healthy Caucasian individuals from Russia aged roughly 6 to 95. Per-sample yields of isolated PBMCs were at least 6 million. The total RNA that was extracted per sample amounted to at least 5.5 micrograms. Combining a sample-barcoded 5' primer with a J-beta primer mix, a second PCR ran for roughly 7 to 12 cycles. TCRdb redid the calling of the 5' RACE reads with MiXCR, one entry per CDR3 protein. The data show around 800,000 distinct CDR3 sequences, more than 40% seen once. The data were obtained in a study of blood T cells in healthy people across ages. General study findings and limits: Among T cells, TCR beta diversity per million cells dropped roughly linearly as age rose.

Losses at the gene ends were 4 bases for V and 5 bases for J; bases not matched to a gene: 15. The CDR3 covers 17 residues. The V gene's germline CDR1 is SGHNT and CDR2 YYREEE (reference sequence). This rearrangement joins TRBV5-4 to TRBJ1-2; 9 nucleotides line up with TRBD1. The clonotype comes from a man in his fifties or sixties in good health. The sample comprised blood. The CDR3 sequence: CASSPPRQGVDGYGYTF. The DNA of the CDR3 is TGTGCCAGCAGCCCGCCCAGACAGGGGGTGGATGGATATGGCTACACCTTC.